Below are 7 T cell receptor beta chains sequenced from a single sample in a study of Graves' ophthalmopathy and Graves' hyperthyroidism. Researchers took RNA transcripts and amplified TCR beta CDR3 regions from them. RT-PCR with HTBI primers came first, then second-round multiplex PCR. TCRdb ran MiXCR on the multiplex PCR reads and lists one entry per CDR3 protein. The sample gives under 800,000 distinct CDR3 sequences, 22% of which show up once; around 6.9% is in the top ten. The sequenced sample was peripheral blood. These receptors all come from a woman between 18 and 30 years old with stable Graves' hyperthyroidism. Some clones in this sample may be carry-over from other donors' samples.

This clonotype was seen repeatedly, ten times or more. This chain connects TRBV6-5 to TRBJ1-2, with D perhaps matching TRBD1 (5 bases). The V and J ends lost 3 bases and 0 bases respectively, with 11 bases between them. The germline V gene has CDR1 MNHEY and CDR2 SVGAGI. The CDR3 contains 15 residues. CDR3 in DNA: TGTGCCAGCAGTTATGACAGTTCTACTAACTATGGCTACACCTTC. This translates into CASSYDSSTNYGYTF.

This clonotype appeared a few times. Just one base apart from a much larger clone, this may be a read error. The chain uses TRBV20-1 and TRBJ1-5; D possibly corresponds to TRBD1 (6 bases). Germline V gives CDR1 DFQATT, CDR2 SNEGSKA (reference sequence). The CDR3 runs 14 residues. The CDR3 region is CSARLGGDNQPQQF. CDR3 coding DNA: TGCAGTGCTAGGTTGGGGGGCGACAATCAGCCCCAGCAGTTT.

This clonotype was recorded many times. The chain recombines TRBV20-1 with TRBJ2-7, with D possibly being TRBD2 (7 bases). The V and J ends lost 6 bases and 4 bases respectively, with 22 bases between them. Per germline, CDR1 DFQATT and CDR2 SNEGSKA (reference sequence). The CDR3 is made up of 15 amino acids. The CDR3 region is CSATLLGGEKYEQYF. The DNA of the CDR3 is TGCAGTGCCACCCTACTAGGGGGGGAAAAATACGAGCAGTACTTC.

The gene calls are TRBV20-1 and TRBJ2-7, with D possibly being TRBD2 (6 bases). This CDR3 contains 15 residues. The V end was cut by 3 bases, the J end by 3 bases, with 18 bases between. In germline, CDR1 is DFQATT, CDR2 SNEGSKA (reference sequence). Here the CDR3 DNA reads TGCAGTGCTAGGGTCCCGCTAGCGAAGAACTACGAGCAGTACTTC. It is translated as CSARVPLAKNYEQYF.

The chain links TRBV2 to TRBJ2-7; TRBD1 might be the D (6 bases). CDR3 size: 13 residues. The V gene lost 7 bases and the J gene lost 7 bases, with 17 bases spanning the gap. CDR1 and CDR2 from the germline V gene are SNHLY and FYNNEI. For the CDR3, the DNA is TGTGCCAGCACAGGACAGCCGTTCCCGGAGCAGTACTTC. Its translation: CASTGQPFPEQYF.

This clonotype showed up just a few times. The chain joins TRBV6-2 or TRBV6-3 to TRBJ1-1, with a tentative D call TRBD1 (5 bases). V was pared by 4 bases and J by 1 base, with 10 bases between. The CDR3 runs 14 residues. Germline V CDR1 and CDR2: MNHEY, SVGEGT. The CDR3 sequence: CASSWVQGNTEAFF. The CDR3 region has the DNA TGTGCCAGCAGTTGGGTTCAGGGGAACACTGAAGCTTTCTTT.

This clonotype was seen a few times. The chain carries TRBV28 and TRBJ2-2, with D perhaps matching TRBD2 (5 bases). V was trimmed by 4 bases and J by 5 bases, leaving 5 bases between them. The CDR3 length is 12 residues. Germline CDR1 MDHEN, CDR2 SYDVKM. The CDR3 loop is CASSWTTGELFF. In DNA form, the CDR3 reads TGTGCCAGCAGTTGGACTACCGGGGAGCTGTTTTTT.